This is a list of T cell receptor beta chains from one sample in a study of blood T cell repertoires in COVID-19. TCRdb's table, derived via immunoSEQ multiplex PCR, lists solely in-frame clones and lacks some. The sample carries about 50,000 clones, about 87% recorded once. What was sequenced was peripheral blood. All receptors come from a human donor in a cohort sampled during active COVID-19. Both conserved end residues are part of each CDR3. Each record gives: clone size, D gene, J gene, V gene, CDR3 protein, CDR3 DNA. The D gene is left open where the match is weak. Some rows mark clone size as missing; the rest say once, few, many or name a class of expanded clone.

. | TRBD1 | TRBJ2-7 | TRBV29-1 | CSVGTGLYEQYF | TGCAGCGTCGGGACAGGGCTCTACGAGCAGTACTTC
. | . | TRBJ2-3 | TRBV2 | CASSDGGSGTQYF | TGTGCCAGCAGTGATGGCGGATCGGGTACGCAGTATTTT
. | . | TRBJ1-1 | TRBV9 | CASSGAGTEAFF | TGTGCCAGCAGCGGGGCTGGGACTGAAGCTTTCTTT
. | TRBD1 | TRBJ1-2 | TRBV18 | CASSPPLGKGAYGYTF | TGTGCCAGCTCACCACCGCTGGGGAAGGGGGCCTATGGCTACACCTTC
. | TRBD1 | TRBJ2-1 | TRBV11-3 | CASSHRGSEQFF | TGTGCCAGCAGCCACAGGGGGAGTGAGCAGTTCTTC
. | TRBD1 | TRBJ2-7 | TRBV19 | CASSRTGDVEQYF | TGTGCCAGTAGTAGGACAGGGGATGTCGAGCAGTACTTC
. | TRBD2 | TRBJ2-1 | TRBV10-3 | CAIAAGDEQFF | TGTGCCATCGCGGCGGGGGATGAGCAGTTCTTC
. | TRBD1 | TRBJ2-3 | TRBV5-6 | CASSLGVRTGRQDTDTQYF | TGTGCCAGCAGCTTGGGGGTGAGGACAGGCCGTCAAGACACAGATACGCAGTATTTT
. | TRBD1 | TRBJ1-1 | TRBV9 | CASSVGVGQGMNTEAFF | TGTGCCAGCAGCGTAGGAGTGGGACAGGGAATGAACACTGAAGCTTTCTTT
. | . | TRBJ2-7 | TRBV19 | CASSKGVEQYF | TGTGCCAGTAGTAAGGGGGTCGAGCAGTACTTC
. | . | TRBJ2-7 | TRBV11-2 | CASSTRDTQHSYEQYF | TGTGCCAGCAGCACCCGGGACACACAACACTCCTACGAGCAGTACTTC
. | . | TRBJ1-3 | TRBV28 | CASSHHGFSSGNTIYF | TGTGCCAGCAGTCACCACGGGTTCAGCTCTGGAAACACCATATATTTT
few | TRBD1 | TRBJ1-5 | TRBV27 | CASSPQGAVQPQHF | TGTGCCAGCAGTCCACAGGGGGCAGTCCAGCCCCAGCATTTT
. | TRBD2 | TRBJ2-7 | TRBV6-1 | CASSEAVSGSGNNEQYF | TGTGCCAGCAGTGAAGCGGTCAGCGGGAGCGGTAACAACGAGCAGTACTTC
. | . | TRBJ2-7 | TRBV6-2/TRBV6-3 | CASSNVRGEQYF | TGTGCCAGCAGCAACGTTAGGGGCGAGCAGTACTTC
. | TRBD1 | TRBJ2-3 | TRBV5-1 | CAGSLDDRAGTDTQYF | TGCGCCGGCAGCCTGGATGACAGGGCGGGCACAGATACGCAGTATTTT
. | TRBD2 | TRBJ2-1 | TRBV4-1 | CASSQIGAGGPGEQFF | TGCGCCAGCAGCCAAATCGGAGCGGGAGGGCCGGGTGAGCAGTTCTTC
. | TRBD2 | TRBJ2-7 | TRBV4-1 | CASSQGQTSVYEQYF | TGCGCCAGCAGCCAAGGGCAGACTAGCGTCTACGAGCAGTACTTC
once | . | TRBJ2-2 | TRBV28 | CASTIEITGELFF | TGTGCCAGCACCATAGAGATCACCGGGGAGCTGTTTTTT
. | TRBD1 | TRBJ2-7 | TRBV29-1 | CSVDTGAYEQYF | TGCAGCGTTGATACAGGGGCCTACGAGCAGTACTTC
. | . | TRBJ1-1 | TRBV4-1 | CASSQEGTAANTEAFF | TGCGCCAGCAGCCAAGAAGGCACGGCGGCGAACACTGAAGCTTTCTTT
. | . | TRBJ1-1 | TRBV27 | CASSIPTQGFTEAFF | TGTGCCAGCAGCATCCCCACACAGGGATTCACTGAAGCTTTCTTT
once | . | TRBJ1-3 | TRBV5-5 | CASSLEGVGNTIYF | TGTGCCAGCAGCTTGGAAGGGGTCGGAAACACCATATATTTT
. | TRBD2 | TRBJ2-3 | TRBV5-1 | CASSFSAGGTDTQYF | TGCGCCAGCAGCTTCTCAGCGGGGGGTACAGATACGCAGTATTTT
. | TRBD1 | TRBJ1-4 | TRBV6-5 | CASSYSSGGEKLFF | TGTGCCAGCAGTTACTCGTCAGGGGGCGAAAAACTGTTTTTT
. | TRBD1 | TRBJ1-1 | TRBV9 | CASSATGGTEAFF | TGTGCCAGCAGCGCGACAGGGGGGACTGAAGCTTTCTTT
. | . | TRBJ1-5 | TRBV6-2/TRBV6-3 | CASSYSGQGSPQHF | TGTGCCAGCAGTTACTCGGGGCAGGGTTCGCCCCAGCATTTT
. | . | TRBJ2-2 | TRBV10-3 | CAISESGDTGELFF | TGTGCCATCAGTGAGTCAGGGGACACCGGGGAGCTGTTTTTT
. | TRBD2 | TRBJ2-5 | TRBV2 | CASSYRLAGGETQYF | TGTGCCAGCAGCTATAGACTAGCGGGAGGAGAGACCCAGTACTTC
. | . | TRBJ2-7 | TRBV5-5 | CASSISYEQYF | TGTGCCAGCAGCATTAGCTACGAGCAGTACTTC
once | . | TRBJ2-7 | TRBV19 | CASSLDSLGYEQYF | TGTGCCAGTAGTTTGGACAGTTTAGGCTACGAGCAGTACTTC
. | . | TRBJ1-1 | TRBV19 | CASSMRNTEAFF | TGTGCCAGTAGTATGCGGAACACTGAAGCTTTCTTT
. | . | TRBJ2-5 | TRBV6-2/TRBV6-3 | CASSLDGVKETQYF | TGTGCCAGCAGCCTTGATGGAGTGAAAGAGACCCAGTACTTC
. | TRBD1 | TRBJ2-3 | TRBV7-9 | CASSGTGRTDTQYF | TGTGCCAGCAGCGGGACAGGGCGAACAGATACGCAGTATTTT
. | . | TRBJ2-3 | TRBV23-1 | CASSQSRNTQYF | TGCGCCAGCAGTCAATCGAGGAATACGCAGTATTTT
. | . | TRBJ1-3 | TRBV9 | CASRRGNTIYF | TGTGCCAGCAGGAGGGGAAACACCATATATTTT
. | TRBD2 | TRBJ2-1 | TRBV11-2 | CASSARFSGENEQFF | TGTGCCAGCAGCGCCCGGTTTAGCGGGGAGAATGAGCAGTTCTTC
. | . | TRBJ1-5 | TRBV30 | CAWTTGSNQPQHF | TGTGCCTGGACTACGGGGTCCAATCAGCCCCAGCATTTT
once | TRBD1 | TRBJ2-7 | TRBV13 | CASKLDRGLDEQYF | TGTGCCAGCAAATTGGACAGGGGGCTGGACGAGCAGTACTTC
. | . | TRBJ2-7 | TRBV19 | CASSRSATSYEQYF | TGTGCCAGTAGTAGAAGCGCCACCTCCTACGAGCAGTACTTC
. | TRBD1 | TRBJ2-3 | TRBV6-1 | CASSDSQGADTQYF | TGTGCCAGCAGTGATTCCCAGGGGGCAGATACGCAGTATTTT
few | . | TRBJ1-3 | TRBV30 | CAWKKAGNTIYF | TGTGCCTGGAAAAAAGCAGGAAACACCATATATTTT
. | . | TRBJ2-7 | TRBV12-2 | CASRLVAGHSYEQYF | TGTGCAAGTCGCTTAGTAGCGGGCCATTCCTACGAGCAGTACTTC
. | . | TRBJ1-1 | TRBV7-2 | CASSFILKGGEAFF | TGTGCCAGCAGCTTCATATTAAAAGGGGGTGAAGCTTTCTTT
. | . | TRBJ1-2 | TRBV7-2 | CASSLVRGGDYGYTF | TGTGCCAGCAGCTTAGTAAGAGGGGGAGACTATGGCTACACCTTC
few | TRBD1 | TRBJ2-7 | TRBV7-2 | CASSLNRGLNEQYF | TGTGCCAGCAGCTTAAACAGGGGGCTGAACGAGCAGTACTTC
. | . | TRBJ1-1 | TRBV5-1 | CASSLESPQDTEAFF | TGCGCCAGCAGCTTGGAGTCCCCCCAGGACACTGAAGCTTTCTTT
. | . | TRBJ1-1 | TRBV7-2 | CASSLFGGGMNTEAFF | TGTGCCAGCAGCTTATTCGGGGGGGGGATGAACACTGAAGCTTTCTTT
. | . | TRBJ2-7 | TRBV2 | CASSGTSSYEQYF | TGTGCCAGCAGTGGGACTTCCTCCTACGAGCAGTACTTC
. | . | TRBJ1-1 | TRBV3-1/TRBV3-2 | CASSLTVRTEAFF | TGTGCCAGCAGCCTGACAGTAAGGACTGAAGCTTTCTTT
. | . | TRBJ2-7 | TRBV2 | CASSEAPGGAYEQYF | TGTGCCAGCAGTGAAGCCCCGGGTGGCGCCTACGAGCAGTACTTC
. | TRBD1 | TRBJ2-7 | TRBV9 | CASSVVPGGRGEQYF | TGTGCCAGCAGCGTTGTCCCAGGGGGCAGGGGGGAGCAGTACTTC
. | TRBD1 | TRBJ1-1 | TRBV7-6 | CASRSSRGMNTEAFF | TGTGCCAGCAGATCTTCCAGGGGGATGAACACTGAAGCTTTCTTT
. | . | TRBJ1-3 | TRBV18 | CASSEGVSGNTIYF | TGTGCCAGCTCTGAGGGGGTATCTGGAAACACCATATATTTT
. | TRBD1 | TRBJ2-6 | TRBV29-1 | CSVGDRGQHGANVLTF | TGCAGCGTCGGGGACAGGGGGCAGCACGGGGCCAACGTCCTGACTTTC
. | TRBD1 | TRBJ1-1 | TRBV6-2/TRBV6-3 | CASSRVAGGLDTEAFF | TGTGCCAGCAGCCGCGTGGCAGGGGGATTGGACACTGAAGCTTTCTTT
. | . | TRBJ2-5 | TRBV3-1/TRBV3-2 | CASSQCPGETQYF | TGTGCCAGCAGCCAATGTCCCGGAGAGACCCAGTACTTC
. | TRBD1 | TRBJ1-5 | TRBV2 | CASSSGQGSQPQHF | TGTGCCAGCAGCTCCGGACAGGGAAGTCAGCCCCAGCATTTT
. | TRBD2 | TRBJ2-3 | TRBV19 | CASSIAGAGADTQYF | TGTGCCAGTAGTATCGCGGGAGCGGGGGCAGATACGCAGTATTTT
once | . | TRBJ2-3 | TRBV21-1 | CASSKARDRRGDTQYF | TGTGCCAGCAGCAAAGCCCGGGACCGACGGGGGGATACGCAGTATTTT